The 11 T cell receptor beta chains below were found in one sample sequenced in a study of CD8 T cells in Susac syndrome. Random hexamers were used to reverse transcribe the RNA input (about 0.45 to 1 ug). TCRdb redid the calling of the immunoSEQ multiplex PCR reads with MiXCR, one entry per CDR3 protein. The data hold about 120,000 distinct CDR3 sequences, with just under 95% observed a single time. Sample: CD8+ T cells from PBMCs. The receptors derive from a human donor with Susac syndrome.

The chain couples TRBV12-3 or TRBV12-4 to TRBJ1-1; D not resolved. Trimming removed 2 bases from V and 8 bases from J, with 12 bases in between. The CDR3 runs to 13 residues. In nucleotides, the CDR3 is TGTGCCAGCAGTTTACCCCTGCGTTGGGAAGCTTTCTTT. This translates into CASSLPLRWEAFF.

A single count supports this clonotype. The chain couples TRBV12-3 or TRBV12-4 to TRBJ1-4; D uncertain. The V and J ends lost 5 bases and 7 bases respectively, with 14 bases between them. The CDR3 is 14 amino acids. The CDR3 sequence: CASSRGGSSEKLFF. The CDR3 DNA sequence: TGTGCCAGCAGTCGCGGCGGCTCGAGTGAAAAACTGTTTTTT.

The chain is built from TRBV29-1 and TRBJ2-1; tentatively, D is TRBD1 (5 bases). V was trimmed by 6 bases and J by 3 bases, leaving 15 bases between them. This CDR3 is 14 amino acids long. Germline CDR1 is SQVTM and CDR2 is ANQGSEA. CDR3 DNA: TGCAGCGTCGCGCGGAAGACAGACTACAATGAGCAGTTCTTC. Translating gives CSVARKTDYNEQFF.

The genes are TRBV4-1 and TRBJ1-2; TRBD1 agrees at 9 bases. Germline lookup yields CDR1 MGHRA and CDR2 YSYEKL. With 2 bases clipped from V and 4 bases from J, the junction kept 5 bases outside the gene matches. The CDR3 spans 15 residues. The CDR3: CASSQSSDRGYGYTF. The CDR3 bases are TGCGCCAGCAGCCAATCATCGGACAGGGGCTATGGCTACACCTTC.

V gene TRBV4-1 combines with J gene TRBJ2-7; perhaps D is TRBD1 or TRBD2 (5 bases each). V shed 1 base and J shed 6 bases, with 10 bases lying between them. This CDR3 spans 13 amino acids. Per the germline V gene, CDR1 is MGHRA and CDR2 is YSYEKL. DNA of the CDR3: TGCGCCAGCAGCCAAGTGGGACGACCCGAGCAGTACTTC. Amino acid sequence: CASSQVGRPEQYF.

This chain connects TRBV19 to TRBJ2-7, with 7 positions matching TRBD1. The germline V gene encodes CDR1 LNHDA and CDR2 SQIVND (reference sequence). The CDR3 length is 14 residues. V lost 3 bases and J lost 3; bases outside the gene matches: 5. CDR3: CASSMGTALYEQYF. In nucleotides, the CDR3 is TGTGCCAGTAGTATGGGGACAGCCCTCTACGAGCAGTACTTC.

The chain combines TRBV7-9 with TRBJ2-5; 9 positions agree with TRBD2. The germline gives CDR1 SEHNR, CDR2 FQNEAQ (reference sequence). Trimming at V came to 5 bases and at J to 5 bases, leaving 9 bases not matched to a gene. This CDR3 spans 15 amino acids. CDR3 nucleotides: TGTGCCAGCAGCCTAGGGACTAGCCTTGGGGAGACCCAGTACTTC. The encoded protein is CASSLGTSLGETQYF.

The chain joins TRBV24-1 to TRBJ2-1, with 7 bases lining up with TRBD1. The length of the CDR3 is 15 residues. The trim removed 4 bases at V and 4 bases at J, leaving 6 bases unmatched. The germline gives CDR1 KGHDR, CDR2 SFDVKD. The CDR3 loop reads CATSDYGTVYNEQFF. The DNA for the CDR3 is TGTGCCACCAGTGACTACGGGACAGTGTACAATGAGCAGTTCTTC.

CDR3 nucleotides: TGTGCCAGCAGCCAAGCCTTCACCGGGGAGCTGTTTTTT. Its translation: CASSQAFTGELFF. The V and J genes are TRBV14 and TRBJ2-2; D gene uncertain. The V and J ends lost 1 base and 4 bases respectively, with 4 bases between them. The CDR3 spans 13 residues. Germline assignment: CDR1 SGHDN and CDR2 FVKESK.

This chain links TRBV18 with TRBJ2-7, with TRBD2 matching over 11 bases. The CDR3 covers 14 residues. The trim removed 7 bases at V and 0 bases at J, leaving 2 bases unmatched. The V gene's germline CDR1 is KGHSH and CDR2 LQKENI. CDR3 sequence (DNA): TGTGCCAGCTTAGGGACTAGCGGCTCCTACGAGCAGTACTTC. As protein: CASLGTSGSYEQYF.

This clonotype was observed once. The chain joins TRBV30 to TRBJ1-4; possibly TRBD1 for D (6 bases). Germline V gene lookup returns CDR1 GTSNPN and CDR2 SVGIG (reference sequence). The CDR3 is 14 amino acids. V shed 4 bases and J shed 7 bases, with 16 bases lying between them. The CDR3 region is CAWTNGQGIEKLFF. CDR3 coding DNA: TGTGCCTGGACTAACGGGCAGGGGATTGAAAAACTGTTTTTT.